This T cell receptor beta chain comes out of a study of shared clonotypes between healthy human individuals. Clones were read by immunoSEQ multiplex PCR, and TCRdb kept only the in-frame ones, dropping some. The repertoire has around 510,000 clones, roughly four fifths of them found once; the top ten carry more than 10%. V lost 4 bases and J 5 bases, leaving 8 bases between the germline ends. This CDR3 comprises 11 residues. Per germline, CDR1 SQVTM and CDR2 ANQGSEA. The source is a woman aged 40 to 55 in good health. Some clones in this sample may be carry-over from other donors' samples. Sequencing was done on a sample of PBMCs. V gene TRBV29-1 combines with J gene TRBJ2-5, with D uncertain. The CDR3 sequence is CSVVWLETQYF. In DNA form, the CDR3 reads TGCAGCGTTGTGTGGTTGGAGACCCAGTACTTC.